Listed below are T cell receptor beta chains from one sample, sequenced in a study of cytomegalovirus exposure and HLA in healthy donors. Generated by immunoSEQ multiplex PCR, the TCRdb table keeps only in-frame clones and is missing some. The table records 110,000 or so clones, 60% to 80% of them present only once. The sequenced sample was PBMCs. These receptors came from a man aged 50 or older in good health and CMV-seropositive. CDR3s include the opening cysteine and the closing phenylalanine or tryptophan. A D gene is named only where the DNA matches it firmly. Clone size is stated in some rows and not others, as once, few, many or a class when expanded.

D	size	J	V	CDR3	DNA
.	.	TRBJ1-2	TRBV2	CASGRSTGNYGYTF	TGTGCCAGCGGCAGGTCGACGGGGAACTATGGCTACACCTTC
.	.	TRBJ2-2	TRBV19	CASSISGAYTGELFF	TGTGCCAGTAGTATATCAGGGGCCTACACCGGGGAGCTGTTTTTT
.	.	TRBJ2-5	TRBV5-1	CASSPGVERRETQYF	TGCGCCAGCAGCCCGGGGGTAGAAAGACGGGAGACCCAGTACTTC
TRBD2	once	TRBJ2-1	TRBV5-1	CASSPLAGGLGEQFF	TGCGCCAGCAGCCCTTTAGCGGGGGGGCTGGGTGAGCAGTTCTTC
.	once	TRBJ2-5	TRBV5-1	CASSLGPILTQETQYF	TGCGCCAGCAGCTTGGGGCCGATACTAACTCAAGAGACCCAGTACTTC
.	few	TRBJ1-2	TRBV7-9	CASSLTDSNYGYTF	TGTGCCAGCAGCCTAACGGACTCAAACTATGGCTACACCTTC
TRBD1	.	TRBJ1-2	TRBV27	CAGGGQGETQPLPNYGYTF	TGTGCCGGAGGGGGACAGGGGGAAACCCAACCCCTCCCCAACTATGGCTACACCTTC
.	.	TRBJ1-3	TRBV12-5	CASGLWGLSSGTAGNTIYF	TGTGCTAGTGGTTTGTGGGGTCTCTCTTCCGGGACTGCTGGAAACACCATATATTTT
TRBD1	.	TRBJ2-3	TRBV28	CASQIQGAIYTQYF	TGTGCCAGCCAGATACAGGGGGCAATTTATACGCAGTATTTT
.	.	TRBJ2-3	TRBV5-1	CASSLGGSLTDTQYF	TGCGCCAGCAGCTTGGGCGGGTCGCTGACAGATACGCAGTATTTT
TRBD1	.	TRBJ2-1	TRBV5-1	CASTPGQGSYNEQFF	TGCGCCAGCACCCCGGGACAGGGGAGCTACAATGAGCAGTTCTTC
TRBD1	few	TRBJ1-1	TRBV2	CASRDPGQGRAFF	TGTGCCAGCAGAGACCCGGGACAGGGACGAGCTTTCTTT
.	.	TRBJ2-7	TRBV29-1	CSVTQGGVYEQYF	TGCAGCGTCACACAGGGGGGGGTCTACGAGCAGTACTTC
.	.	TRBJ1-1	TRBV6-1	CASKGGDAMNTEAFF	TGTGCCAGCAAGGGGGGGGACGCTATGAACACTGAAGCTTTCTTT
TRBD2	.	TRBJ2-1	TRBV14	CASSQVGVAGEHGQFF	TGTGCCAGCAGCCAAGTAGGGGTAGCGGGAGAACACGGGCAGTTCTTC
.	.	TRBJ2-7	TRBV28	CARHPTVSLQDTSTYEQYF	TGTGCCAGACACCCCACGGTCTCCTTGCAGGACACCTCGACCTACGAGCAGTACTTC
TRBD1	few	TRBJ2-6	TRBV4-1	CASSLSQPGQGLSGANVLTF	TGCGCCAGCAGCCTTTCCCAACCGGGACAGGGCCTGTCTGGGGCCAACGTCCTGACTTTC
.	few	TRBJ2-2	TRBV7-9	CASSQGLHTGELFF	TGTGCCAGCAGCCAGGGACTTCACACCGGGGAGCTGTTTTTT
TRBD1	.	TRBJ2-7	TRBV10-1	CASSSDQGAGEQYF	TGCGCCAGCAGTTCAGATCAGGGGGCGGGCGAGCAGTACTTC
TRBD1	.	TRBJ2-7	TRBV5-1	CASSLELSTGQGAGYF	TGCGCCAGCAGCTTGGAATTGTCCACCGGACAGGGGGCCGGGTACTTC
TRBD1	.	TRBJ2-1	TRBV10-1	CASSEMGTGSYNEQFF	TGCGCCAGCAGTGAAATGGGGACAGGGTCGTACAATGAGCAGTTCTTC
TRBD1	few	TRBJ1-2	TRBV7-2	CASSFPGQGHGYTF	TGTGCCAGCAGCTTTCCGGGACAGGGACATGGCTACACCTTC
.	.	TRBJ1-1	TRBV30	CAWRRTANTEAFF	TGTGCCTGGAGGAGAACAGCGAACACTGAAGCTTTCTTT
.	.	TRBJ2-5	TRBV6-4	CASLLYGASLSRAQYF	TGTGCCAGCCTCCTATATGGGGCCTCTCTTAGCAGGGCCCAGTACTTC
TRBD1	.	TRBJ1-5	TRBV7-8	CASSSVPGQGQPQHF	TGTGCCAGCAGCTCAGTACCGGGACAGGGTCAGCCCCAGCATTTT
.	few	TRBJ2-2	TRBV27	CASSFSRNTGELFF	TGTGCCAGCAGTTTCTCTCGGAACACCGGGGAGCTGTTTTTT
.	.	TRBJ2-1	TRBV2	CASSEALHLGVQDGEQFF	TGTGCCAGCAGTGAAGCGCTTCACCTGGGAGTCCAGGACGGTGAGCAGTTCTTC
.	.	TRBJ1-1	TRBV19	CASQYGGHSPEAFF	TGTGCCAGCCAGTATGGGGGACATTCCCCTGAAGCTTTCTTT
.	.	TRBJ1-1	TRBV5-6	CASSRQRVNTEAFF	TGTGCCAGCAGCCGACAGCGAGTGAACACTGAAGCTTTCTTT
.	.	TRBJ2-7	TRBV7-8	CASSIYQGPRQYF	TGTGCCAGCAGCATTTACCAGGGGCCCAGGCAGTACTTC
.	.	TRBJ2-3	TRBV30	CAWTRGTDTQYF	TGTGCCTGGACTCGCGGGACCGATACGCAGTATTTT
.	.	TRBJ1-3	TRBV27	CASSPRAGNTIYF	TGTGCCAGCAGCCCCCGAGCTGGAAACACCATATATTTT
.	.	TRBJ2-3	TRBV5-1	CASSLQGPTDTQYF	TGCGCCAGCAGCTTACAGGGCCCGACAGATACGCAGTATTTT
.	many	TRBJ1-3	TRBV6-5	CASSYSSRSSGNTIYF	TGTGCCAGCAGTTACTCTAGTCGGAGCTCTGGAAACACCATATATTTT
.	.	TRBJ2-7	TRBV9	CASSVGDSRGEQYF	TGTGCCAGCAGCGTAGGAGATAGCAGGGGCGAGCAGTACTTC
TRBD2	.	TRBJ2-5	TRBV6-6	CASSPTSGGRETQYF	TGTGCCAGCAGCCCGACTAGCGGGGGGCGAGAGACCCAGTACTTC
.	.	TRBJ2-2	TRBV7-9	CASSLSGDIGELFF	TGTGCCAGCAGCCTGTCAGGGGACATCGGGGAGCTGTTTTTT
.	once	TRBJ2-1	TRBV6-6	CASSSASVYNEQFF	TGTGCCAGCAGTTCCGCTAGCGTTTACAATGAGCAGTTCTTC
.	.	TRBJ2-1	TRBV7-2	CASSLRGANYNEQFF	TGTGCCAGCAGCTTACGGGGAGCAAACTACAATGAGCAGTTCTTC
TRBD1	.	TRBJ2-5	TRBV7-8	CAGGAGGSETQYF	TGTGCCGGCGGGGCAGGGGGCTCGGAGACCCAGTACTTC
.	.	TRBJ1-1	TRBV6-5	CASTGRGAVHTEAFF	TGTGCCAGCACCGGCCGGGGGGCGGTCCACACTGAAGCTTTCTTT
.	.	TRBJ2-2	TRBV2	CASSEYGGPSGELFF	TGTGCCAGCAGTGAATACGGCGGGCCCTCGGGGGAGCTGTTTTTT
.	.	TRBJ2-7	TRBV11-2	CASSSTSGPPLYEQYF	TGTGCCAGCAGCTCGACCTCGGGTCCGCCTCTCTACGAGCAGTACTTC
TRBD1	.	TRBJ1-4	TRBV25-1	CASSEQGVLNEKLFF	TGTGCCAGCAGTGAACAGGGGGTTCTTAATGAAAAACTGTTTTTT
.	.	TRBJ2-2	TRBV10-1	CASSEGTHPGELFF	TGCGCCAGCAGTGAGGGGACACACCCCGGGGAGCTGTTTTTT
TRBD2	.	TRBJ2-3	TRBV6-5	CASSSRLAGSTDTQYF	TGTGCCAGCAGTTCACGACTAGCGGGGAGCACAGATACGCAGTATTTT
TRBD2	.	TRBJ2-5	TRBV13	CASSLGLGTRRETQYF	TGTGCCAGCAGCTTAGGCCTCGGGACTAGGAGGGAGACCCAGTACTTC
.	.	TRBJ2-2	TRBV6-6	CASRPGGRGTGELFF	TGTGCCAGCAGGCCGGGCGGTCGGGGCACCGGGGAGCTGTTTTTT
.	.	TRBJ2-7	TRBV6-5	CASSYIFRNRVYEQYF	TGTGCCAGCAGTTACATTTTTCGTAACCGCGTTTACGAGCAGTACTTC
TRBD2	once	TRBJ2-7	TRBV4-2	CASSQDIRLAGVTGSEQYF	TGTGCCAGCAGCCAAGATATACGACTAGCGGGAGTAACCGGGAGCGAGCAGTACTTC
TRBD1	.	TRBJ1-3	TRBV5-8	CASSSGGPGNTIYF	TGTGCCAGCAGCTCAGGGGGCCCTGGAAACACCATATATTTT
TRBD1	.	TRBJ1-6	TRBV6-1	CASSEVSGQGGSPLHF	TGTGCCAGCAGTGAAGTTTCAGGACAGGGAGGTTCACCCCTCCACTTT
.	.	TRBJ2-7	TRBV6-1	CASSEGGISEQYF	TGTGCCAGCAGTGAAGGGGGCATCTCCGAGCAGTACTTC
TRBD1	.	TRBJ1-1	TRBV27	CASRAQGRNTEAFF	TGTGCCAGCAGAGCACAGGGGCGGAACACTGAAGCTTTCTTT
.	.	TRBJ1-6	TRBV28	CASSLYRVIPEVTPLHF	TGTGCCAGCAGTTTATACAGGGTAATCCCGGAGGTAACACCCCTCCACTTT
.	.	TRBJ2-7	TRBV7-2	CASSPDYSYEQYF	TGTGCCAGCAGCCCCGACTACTCCTACGAGCAGTACTTC
.	.	TRBJ1-3	TRBV28	CASSSLSGNTIYF	TGTGCCAGCAGTTCCCTCTCTGGAAACACCATATATTTT